This record covers a single T cell receptor (beta chain). Germline loops: CDR1 SGHDT, CDR2 YYEEEE. V was pared by 4 bases and J by 8 bases, with 13 bases between. The CDR3 length is 13 residues. Single viable CD3+CD4+CD8-CD45RO+ cells were sorted as the memory CD4+ T cells. Produced via immunoSEQ multiplex PCR; TCRdb's table is partial and in-frame only. The repertoire consists of under 55,000 clones, with over 60% occurring once and the leading ten covering 1.3% to 1.5%. These data originate in a study of memory CD4+ T cells and cytomegalovirus serostatus. This clonotype was sampled from an adult in good health and CMV-seropositive. The source material was memory CD4+ T cells from blood. This chain uses TRBV5-6 with TRBJ2-1, with D hard to call. CDR3 in amino acids: CASSAEWGYEQFF. The DNA for the CDR3 is TGTGCCAGCAGCGCGGAGTGGGGATATGAGCAGTTCTTC.